The rows below give T cell receptor beta chains drawn from one sample of a study of blood T cell repertoires in COVID-19. Clones were read by immunoSEQ multiplex PCR, and TCRdb kept only the in-frame ones, dropping some. The data show 95,000 to 150,000 clones, about 90% seen once. The source material was peripheral blood. The receptors come from a woman between 70 and 85 years old with acute or convalescent COVID-19. Both conserved end residues are part of each CDR3. A D gene is named only where the DNA matches it firmly.

v_gene: TRBV19; d_gene: -; j_gene: TRBJ1-1; CDR3aa: CASRDLLGGSTEAFF; CDR3nt: TGTGCCAGTAGGGACCTATTGGGGGGAAGCACTGAAGCTTTCTTT
v_gene: TRBV24-1; d_gene: TRBD2; j_gene: TRBJ2-1; CDR3aa: CASPGGGGPRPEQFF; CDR3nt: TGTGCCTCCCCGGGGGGCGGGGGGCCTCGACCGGAGCAGTTCTTC
v_gene: TRBV12-3/TRBV12-4; d_gene: -; j_gene: TRBJ1-6; CDR3aa: CASSGTHVSPLHF; CDR3nt: TGTGCCAGCAGTGGGACACACGTTTCACCCCTCCACTTT
v_gene: TRBV12-3/TRBV12-4; d_gene: TRBD1; j_gene: TRBJ1-3; CDR3aa: CASSSTGSDTIYF; CDR3nt: TGTGCCAGCAGTTCGACAGGGTCGGACACCATATATTTT
v_gene: TRBV5-4; d_gene: -; j_gene: TRBJ2-1; CDR3aa: CASSLRASDEQFF; CDR3nt: TGTGCCAGCAGCTTGAGGGCTAGCGACGAGCAGTTCTTC
v_gene: TRBV5-6; d_gene: TRBD1; j_gene: TRBJ2-5; CDR3aa: CASSLEGAGETQYF; CDR3nt: TGTGCCAGCAGCTTGGAGGGGGCGGGTGAGACCCAGTACTTC
v_gene: TRBV5-1; d_gene: TRBD2; j_gene: TRBJ2-1; CDR3aa: CASSLRSSGNNEQFF; CDR3nt: TGCGCCAGCAGCCTGCGCTCTAGCGGAAACAATGAGCAGTTCTTC
v_gene: TRBV2; d_gene: -; j_gene: TRBJ1-5; CDR3aa: CASSRGAYITLSNQPQHF; CDR3nt: TGTGCCAGCAGCCGGGGAGCCTACATCACTCTAAGCAATCAGCCCCAGCATTTT
v_gene: TRBV30; d_gene: -; j_gene: TRBJ1-1; CDR3aa: CAWSRISRGEAFF; CDR3nt: TGTGCCTGGAGTCGGATATCCAGGGGTGAAGCTTTCTTT
v_gene: TRBV30; d_gene: -; j_gene: TRBJ1-5; CDR3aa: CAWSVGQGLNQPQHF; CDR3nt: TGTGCCTGGAGTGTAGGGCAGGGCCTCAATCAGCCCCAGCATTTT
v_gene: TRBV19; d_gene: -; j_gene: TRBJ2-1; CDR3aa: CASSIDRYDEQFF; CDR3nt: TGTGCCAGTAGTATAGACAGGTACGATGAGCAGTTCTTC
v_gene: TRBV7-9; d_gene: -; j_gene: TRBJ1-4; CDR3aa: CASSLYGREDEKLFF; CDR3nt: TGTGCCAGCAGCTTATACGGCAGGGAGGACGAAAAACTGTTTTTT
v_gene: TRBV10-1; d_gene: TRBD1; j_gene: TRBJ2-7; CDR3aa: CASSNGTGGFYEQYF; CDR3nt: TGCGCCAGCAGTAATGGTACAGGGGGGTTCTACGAGCAGTACTTC
v_gene: TRBV5-4; d_gene: -; j_gene: TRBJ2-1; CDR3aa: CASSLDRDFSYNEQFF; CDR3nt: TGTGCCAGCAGCTTGGATAGGGACTTCTCCTACAATGAGCAGTTCTTC
v_gene: TRBV5-6; d_gene: -; j_gene: TRBJ1-4; CDR3aa: CASSLAGTFGEKLFF; CDR3nt: TGTGCCAGCAGCTTGGCTGGGACATTTGGTGAAAAACTGTTTTTT
v_gene: TRBV28; d_gene: TRBD1; j_gene: TRBJ2-7; CDR3aa: CASSRLVTGAYEQYF; CDR3nt: TGTGCCAGCAGCCGGTTAGTTACAGGGGCCTACGAGCAGTACTTC
v_gene: TRBV30; d_gene: TRBD1; j_gene: TRBJ2-7; CDR3aa: CAWSGKGQGHYEQYF; CDR3nt: TGTGCCTGGAGTGGGAAGGGACAGGGCCACTACGAGCAGTACTTC
v_gene: TRBV5-5; d_gene: TRBD2; j_gene: TRBJ2-5; CDR3aa: CASSLAAAASGQETQYF; CDR3nt: TGTGCCAGCAGCTTGGCCGCGGCGGCTAGCGGCCAAGAGACCCAGTACTTC